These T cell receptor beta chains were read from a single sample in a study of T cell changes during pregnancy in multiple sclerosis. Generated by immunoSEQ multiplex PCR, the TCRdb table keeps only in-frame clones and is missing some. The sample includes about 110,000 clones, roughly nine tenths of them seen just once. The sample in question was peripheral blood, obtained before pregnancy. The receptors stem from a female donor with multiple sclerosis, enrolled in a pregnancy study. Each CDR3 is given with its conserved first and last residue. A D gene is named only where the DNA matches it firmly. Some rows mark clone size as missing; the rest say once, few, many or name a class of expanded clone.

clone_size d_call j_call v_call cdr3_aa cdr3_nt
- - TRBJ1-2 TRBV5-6 CASSLGTGGAVASGYTF TGTGCCAGCAGCTTGGGGACTGGGGGGGCGGTGGCCTCTGGCTACACCTTC
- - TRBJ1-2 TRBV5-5 CASSSRTGTNNYGYTF TGTGCCAGCAGCTCCAGAACAGGGACGAATAACTATGGCTACACCTTC
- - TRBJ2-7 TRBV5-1 CASSLVSNYEQYF TGCGCCAGCAGCTTGGTTTCTAACTACGAGCAGTACTTC
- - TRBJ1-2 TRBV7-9 CAAGGSRRNYGYTF TGTGCCGCCGGTGGCAGTCGGCGGAACTATGGCTACACCTTC
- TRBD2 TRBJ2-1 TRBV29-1 CSATPAGGTYNEQFF TGCAGCGCCACTCCGGCGGGGGGGACCTACAATGAGCAGTTCTTC
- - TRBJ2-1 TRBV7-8 CASTPRESSYNEQFF TGTGCCAGCACCCCAAGGGAGAGCTCCTACAATGAGCAGTTCTTC
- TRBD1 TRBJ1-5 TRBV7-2 CASSYRDRPNQPQHF TGTGCCAGCAGCTACCGGGACAGACCTAATCAGCCCCAGCATTTT
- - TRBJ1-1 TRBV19 CASSTSDRNTEAFF TGTGCCAGTAGTACCAGCGACAGGAACACTGAAGCTTTCTTT
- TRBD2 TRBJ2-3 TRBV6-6 CASSFASGSTDTQYF TGTGCCAGCAGTTTCGCTAGCGGTAGCACAGATACGCAGTATTTT
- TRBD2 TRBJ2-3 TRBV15 CATSRETSGRGYGTDTQYF TGTGCCACCAGCAGGGAGACTAGCGGGAGGGGTTATGGCACAGATACGCAGTATTTT
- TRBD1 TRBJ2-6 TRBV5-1 CASSLYMGQGASGANVLTF TGCGCCAGCAGCTTGTATATGGGACAGGGGGCTTCTGGGGCCAACGTCCTGACTTTC
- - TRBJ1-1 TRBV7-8 CASSPSGGGEAFF TGTGCCAGCAGCCCCAGCGGGGGAGGTGAAGCTTTCTTT
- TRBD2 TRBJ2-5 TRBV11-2 CASSLDRTAGGKETQYF TGTGCCAGCAGCTTAGATCGAACCGCGGGGGGGAAGGAGACCCAGTACTTC
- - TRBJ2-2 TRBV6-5 CASSLLARTGELFF TGTGCCAGCAGCCTACTAGCCCGCACCGGGGAGCTGTTTTTT
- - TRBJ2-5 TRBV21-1 CASSKAERSLQETQYF TGTGCCAGCAGCAAAGCCGAGAGGAGCCTTCAAGAGACCCAGTACTTC
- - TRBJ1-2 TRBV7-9 CASSLAQGGYTF TGTGCCAGCAGCTTGGCGCAGGGTGGCTACACCTTC
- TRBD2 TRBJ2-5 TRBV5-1 CASSLVWEGETQYF TGCGCCAGCAGCTTGGTGTGGGAGGGGGAGACCCAGTACTTC
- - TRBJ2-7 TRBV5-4 CASSSDDRSWEQYF TGTGCCAGCAGCTCTGACGACAGGTCGTGGGAGCAGTACTTC
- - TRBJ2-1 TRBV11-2 CASSFPRLGRNNEQFF TGTGCCAGCAGCTTTCCCCGTTTAGGGAGGAACAATGAGCAGTTCTTC
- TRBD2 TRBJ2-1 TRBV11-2 CASSSQRRGGNEQFF TGTGCCAGCAGCAGTCAGAGGCGGGGGGGCAATGAGCAGTTCTTC
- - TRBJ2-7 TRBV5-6 CASSWDRDYEQYF TGTGCCAGCAGCTGGGATCGGGACTACGAGCAGTACTTC
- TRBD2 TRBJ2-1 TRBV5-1 CASSPRASGSNEQFF TGCGCCAGCAGCCCCCGGGCTAGCGGGAGTAACGAGCAGTTCTTC
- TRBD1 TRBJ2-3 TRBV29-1 CSVVLMNRGRQLDTQYF TGCAGCGTTGTTTTAATGAACAGGGGGCGCCAGTTGGATACGCAGTATTTT
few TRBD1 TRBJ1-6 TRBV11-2 CASSFGQGANSPLHF TGTGCCAGCAGCTTTGGACAGGGGGCGAATTCACCCCTCCACTTT
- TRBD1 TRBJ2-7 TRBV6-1 CASRYRGIAYEQYF TGTGCCAGCAGGTACAGGGGAATAGCCTACGAGCAGTACTTC
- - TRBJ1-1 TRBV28 CASIQNTEAFF TGTGCCAGCATCCAAAACACTGAAGCTTTCTTT
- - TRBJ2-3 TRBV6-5 CASSYSAGKGTDTQYF TGTGCCAGCAGTTACTCAGCCGGGAAGGGCACAGATACGCAGTATTTT
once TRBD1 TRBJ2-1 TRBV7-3 CASSPRGQGADEQFF TGTGCCAGCAGCCCGCGGGGACAGGGGGCCGATGAGCAGTTCTTC
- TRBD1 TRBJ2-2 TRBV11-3 CASSKQGAAYSGELFF TGTGCCAGCAGCAAACAGGGGGCAGCGTACTCCGGGGAGCTGTTTTTT
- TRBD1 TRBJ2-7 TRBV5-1 CASSAGDRGYEQYF TGCGCCAGCAGCGCCGGGGACAGGGGCTACGAGCAGTACTTC
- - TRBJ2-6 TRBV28 CASLPRGSKSSGANVLTF TGTGCCAGCTTGCCAAGGGGGAGCAAGAGCTCTGGGGCCAACGTCCTGACTTTC
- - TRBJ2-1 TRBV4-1 CASRPLGADHNEQFF TGCGCCAGCAGACCGCTAGGGGCGGACCACAATGAGCAGTTCTTC
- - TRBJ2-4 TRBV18 CASSPLWSGPGINIQYF TGTGCCAGCTCACCATTGTGGTCAGGTCCAGGGATAAACATTCAGTACTTC
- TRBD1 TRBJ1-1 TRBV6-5 CASTRTGVTEAFF TGTGCCAGCACCCGGACAGGGGTCACTGAAGCTTTCTTT
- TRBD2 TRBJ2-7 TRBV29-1 CSVHGLAGGMEQYF TGCAGCGTCCATGGACTAGCGGGAGGGATGGAGCAGTACTTC
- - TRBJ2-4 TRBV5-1 CASSLNLAGGNIQYF TGCGCCAGCAGCTTGAATTTGGCGGGTGGAAACATTCAGTACTTC
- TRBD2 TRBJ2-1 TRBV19 CASNLLAGAGNEQFF TGTGCCAGTAACCTACTAGCGGGGGCCGGCAATGAGCAGTTCTTC
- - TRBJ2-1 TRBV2 CASSDLLGGDSLGNEQFF TGTGCCAGCAGTGACCTCCTAGGGGGTGACAGCCTAGGGAATGAGCAGTTCTTC
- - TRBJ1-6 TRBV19 CASSFIDPNSPLHF TGTGCCAGTAGCTTCATAGATCCGAATTCACCCCTCCACTTT
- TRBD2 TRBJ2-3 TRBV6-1 CASSKTSGGADTQYF TGTGCCAGCAGTAAGACTAGCGGGGGCGCAGATACGCAGTATTTT
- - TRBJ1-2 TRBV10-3 CAISEAGNYGYTF TGTGCCATCAGTGAGGCAGGGAACTATGGCTACACCTTC
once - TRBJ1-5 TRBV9 CASSQNPGGGQPQHF TGTGCCAGCAGCCAAAATCCGGGGGGGGGTCAGCCCCAGCATTTT